The clone carrying this T cell receptor beta chain was counted between two and nine times. Its antigen is undetermined. This may arise from a read error, as a much more abundant clone is one base away. The data stem from a study of tumor and adjacent non-tumor tissue in lung cancer. No cell sorting was done before RNA was extracted from the tissue. Notes on the study in general: Normal lung showed higher cumulative top 100 clone frequency than tumor. TCR diversity was significantly greater in tumor than normal lung tissue.

Germline V gives CDR1 DFQATT, CDR2 SNEGSKA (reference sequence). The J segment lost 4 bases and the V segment lost 7 bases, leaving 8 bases of the junction unmatched. This CDR3 has 15 residues. Three rounds of nested PCR, following a modified ARM-PCR protocol, produced the TCRbeta library. TCRdb reanalysed the multiplex PCR reads using MiXCR and keeps one entry per CDR3 protein. The sample contains about 110,000 distinct CDR3 sequences, around 82% of which appear only once. This rearrangement joins TRBV20-1 to TRBJ2-1, with 12 bases aligning to TRBD2. This TCR derives from a man aged 70-80 years with non-small cell lung cancer. Sequences were obtained from lung tumor tissue. DNA for the CDR3: TGCAGTGTTAGCTCGGGACTAGCGGGTTACAATGAGCAGTTCTTC. This codes for CSVSSGLAGYNEQFF.